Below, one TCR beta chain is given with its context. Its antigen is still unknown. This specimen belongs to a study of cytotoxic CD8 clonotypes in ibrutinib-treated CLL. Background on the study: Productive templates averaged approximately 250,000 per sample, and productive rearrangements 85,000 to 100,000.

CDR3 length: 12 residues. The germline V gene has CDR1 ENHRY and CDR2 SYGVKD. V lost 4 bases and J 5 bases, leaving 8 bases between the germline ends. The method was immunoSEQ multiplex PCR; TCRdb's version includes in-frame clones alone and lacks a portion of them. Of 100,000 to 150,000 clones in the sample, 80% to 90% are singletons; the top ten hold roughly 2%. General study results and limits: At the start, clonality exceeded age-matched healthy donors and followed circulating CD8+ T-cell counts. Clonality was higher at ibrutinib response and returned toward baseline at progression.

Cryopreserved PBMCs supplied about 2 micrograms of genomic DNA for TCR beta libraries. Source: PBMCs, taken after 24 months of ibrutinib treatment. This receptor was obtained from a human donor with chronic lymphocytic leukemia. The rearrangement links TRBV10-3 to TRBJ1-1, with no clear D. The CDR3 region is CAISVAGTEAFF. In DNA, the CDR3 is TGTGCCATCAGTGTAGCCGGGACTGAAGCTTTCTTT.